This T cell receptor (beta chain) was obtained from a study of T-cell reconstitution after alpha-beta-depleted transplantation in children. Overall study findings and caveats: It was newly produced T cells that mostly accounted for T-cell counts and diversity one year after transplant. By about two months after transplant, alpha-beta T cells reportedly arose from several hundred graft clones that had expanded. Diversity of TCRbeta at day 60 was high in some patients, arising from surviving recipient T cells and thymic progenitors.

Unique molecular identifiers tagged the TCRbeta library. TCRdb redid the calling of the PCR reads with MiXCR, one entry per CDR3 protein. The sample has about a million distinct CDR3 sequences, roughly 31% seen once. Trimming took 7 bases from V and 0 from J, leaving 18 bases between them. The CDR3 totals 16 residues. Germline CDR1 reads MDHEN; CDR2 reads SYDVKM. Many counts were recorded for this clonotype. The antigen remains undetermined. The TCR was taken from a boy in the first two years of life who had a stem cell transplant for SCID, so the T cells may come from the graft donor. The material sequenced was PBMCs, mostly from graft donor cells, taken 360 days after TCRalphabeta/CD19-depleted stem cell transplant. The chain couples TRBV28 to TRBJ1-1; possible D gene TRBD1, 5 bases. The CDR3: CASNSGSGWMNTEAFF. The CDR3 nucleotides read TGTGCCAGCAACTCAGGGTCTGGGTGGATGAACACTGAAGCTTTCTTT.